This T cell receptor (beta chain) stems from a study of blood T cell repertoires in COVID-19 (dated by TCRdb to 2018 to 2020). At the level of the whole study: The collaborator samples originated in the United States, Italy and Spain and spanned the acute and convalescent phases of COVID-19. The prospective study material was composed of cDNA or gDNA derived from T cells, B-cell-depleted T cells, or PBMCs. The dataset comprised deeply sampled blood TCRbeta repertoires from subjects exposed to, actively infected with, or recovered from COVID-19. The repertoires were released in a freely available public database meant as a resource for research on the immune response to SARS-CoV-2. The samples were drawn from two sources: the first 160 participants of the ongoing ImmuneRACE study, and about 1,300 subjects contributed by 6 global collaborators. A de-identified subject ID, COVID-19 status, age in years and sex were almost always included in the sample metadata. HLA class I and class II types, where available, came from metadata supplied by the sample provider rather than from assay-based typing.

Summary of the overall study and its limitations: How much clinical and demographic metadata was included differed by source and by participant, and the metadata was provided uncurated.

TCRbeta CDR3 regions were amplified from genomic DNA by means of the immunoSEQ Assay, a bias-controlled multiplex PCR. The study's own analysis went as follows. Nucleated cell counts per sample were estimated from amplification of reference gene primers within the assay. Sequence reads were collapsed and filtered to measure the absolute abundance of every unique TCRbeta CDR3 rearrangement. For each sample, productive Simpson clonality was calculated as the square root of Simpson's diversity index across productive rearrangements. TCRdb obtained this table from immuneACCESS and retained in-frame rearrangements with V and J assigned. These tables miss some clones; where compared with another copy, unresolved V genes account for less than half of the shortfall, and the remainder is unexplained. That table supplies the V and J calls and clone size; D and trimming were determined from the DNA. The sample table records about 250,000 clones; over 80% of these occur just once. Together, the top ten hold 27% of the sample.

This clone was recorded only once. Its antigen is currently not known. No much larger clone exists at a distance of one base, and base qualities are not known. Each collaborating institution followed its own protocols to collect whole blood in K2EDTA tubes. For TCRbeta analysis, collaborators shipped samples as frozen whole blood, isolated PBMCs, or DNA extracted from either of those sample types. Compared with germline, V lacks 2 bases and J lacks 0 bases; bases without a gene match: 11. Taken from cysteine to phenylalanine, the CDR3 has 18 residues. Only the CDR3 portion is preserved as DNA: 54 bases, with reading frame beginning at the first base. In the germline V gene, CDR1 corresponds to SGDLS and CDR2 to YYNGEE.

The source is a man aged 35 to 55 with acute or convalescent COVID-19. Sequencing was performed on peripheral blood. This chain joins TRBV9 to TRBJ2-1, with 7 bases matching TRBD2. The CDR3 has the sequence CASSVDPTSASSYNEQFF. The DNA sequence is as follows: TGTGCCAGCAGCGTCGACCCCACTAGCGCTAGCTCCTACAATGAGCAGTTCTTC.